Below, 12 T cell receptor beta chains from the same sample are listed, as sequenced in a study of CD8 T cells in Susac syndrome. A quantity of about 0.5 to 1 ug RNA underwent reverse transcription using random hexamers. In TCRdb, the immunoSEQ multiplex PCR reads were re-called with MiXCR into one record per CDR3 protein. The data hold some 100,000 distinct CDR3 sequences, with about 92% observed a single time. The sample taken for sequencing was CD4+ T cells from PBMCs. These receptors all come from a human donor with multiple sclerosis.

This clonotype appeared a single time. The V call is TRBV6-5, the J call TRBJ1-2; 8 bases are shared with TRBD1. CDR3 length: 16 residues. With 0 bases clipped from V and 5 bases from J, the junction kept 8 bases outside the gene matches. Germline V gives CDR1 MNHEY, CDR2 SVGAGI. CDR3 nucleotides: TGTGCCAGCAGTTACTCCTCACACACAGGGGGATATGGCTACACCTTC. Protein: CASSYSSHTGGYGYTF.

This chain joins TRBV7-2 and TRBJ2-7, with 8 bases fitting TRBD2. CDR1 is SGHTA, CDR2 FQGNSA, per germline. V gave up 5 bases and J gave up 0 bases; unmatched junction bases: 9. The CDR3 spans 16 residues. In DNA, the CDR3 is TGTGCCAGCAGCCAAAGCGGGGGAGCGGGCTCCTACGAGCAGTACTTC. It encodes CASSQSGGAGSYEQYF. The full variable domain, with the rest looked up from reference TRBV7-2 and TRBJ2-7, is GAGVSQSPSNKVTEKGKDVELRCDPISGHTALYWYRQSLGQGLEFLIYFQGNSAPDKSGLPSDRFSAERTGGSVSTLTIQRTQQEDSAVYLCASSQSGGAGSYEQYFGPGTRLTVT.

The rearrangement joins TRBV18 to TRBJ2-1; 10 bases agree with TRBD1. The CDR3 loop spans 16 amino acids. Germline trimming cut 0 bases from V and 4 bases from J; bases unmatched to any gene: 3. Germline lookup yields CDR1 KGHSH and CDR2 LQKENI. CDR3 amino acids: CASSPPGQGTYNEQFF. The CDR3 DNA reads as TGTGCCAGCTCACCACCGGGACAGGGGACGTACAATGAGCAGTTCTTC. The whole variable domain, filled in from reference TRBV18 and TRBJ2-1, reads NAGVMQNPRHLVRRRGQEARLRCSPMKGHSHVYWYRQLPEEGLKFMVYLQKENIIDESGMPKERFSAEFPKEGPSILRIQQVVRGDSAAYFCASSPPGQGTYNEQFFGPGTRLTVL.

The chain combines TRBV6-5 with TRBJ2-7; 11 positions match TRBD1. The V gene's germline CDR1 is MNHEY and CDR2 SVGAGI. CDR3 length: 18 residues. Trimming at V came to 2 bases and at J to 2 bases, leaving 11 bases not matched to a gene. The CDR3 here is CASSYASAGQGVTYEQYF. CDR3 sequence (DNA): TGTGCCAGCAGTTACGCCAGTGCGGGACAGGGGGTCACCTACGAGCAGTACTTC.

The chain is built from TRBV3-1 and TRBJ1-2; D is perhaps TRBD1 (6 bases). Germline values: CDR1 LGHDT, CDR2 YNNKEL (reference sequence). The ends were cut back, 5 bases at V and 2 bases at J, with 15 bases in the middle. CDR3 size: 15 residues. The DNA for the CDR3 is TGTGCCAGCAGCGGCACGTGGGACAAGAACTATGGCTACACCTTC. Protein product: CASSGTWDKNYGYTF.

This chain links TRBV7-9 with TRBJ1-1; weak D call: TRBD1 (5 bases). Trimming shortened V by 0 bases and J by 0 bases, and 8 bases separated the two germline ends. This CDR3 has 15 amino acids. Germline CDR1 SEHNR, CDR2 FQNEAQ (reference sequence). The DNA of the CDR3 is TGTGCCAGCAGCTTAGCTCGGACAATGAACACTGAAGCTTTCTTT. Encoded protein: CASSLARTMNTEAFF.

V gene TRBV5-1 combines with J gene TRBJ1-2, with D perhaps matching TRBD1 (5 bases). The CDR3 length is 15 residues. Germline V lookup: CDR1 SGHRS, CDR2 YFSETQ. Trimming removed 6 bases from V and 4 bases from J, with 19 bases in between. CDR3 nucleotides: TGCGCCAGCACCCCAGTAGACGGGGCACTCTATGGCTACACCTTC. Residues: CASTPVDGALYGYTF.

For this clonotype: At one end the junction does not follow the germline gene, possibly because of a read error. V is TRBV18 and J is TRBJ1-4; no clear D. The CDR3 sequence is 13 residues long. The germline V gene encodes CDR1 KGHSH and CDR2 LQKENI. CDR3 amino acids: CASSPQTNKKLFF. The CDR3 region has the DNA TGTGCCAGCTCACCACAGACTAATAAAAAACTGTTTTTT.

The V and J genes are TRBV30 and TRBJ1-2, with D hard to call. CDR1 is GTSNPN and CDR2 is SVGIG in the germline V gene (reference sequence). The germline V and J ends were trimmed by 0 bases and 0 bases, with 2 bases remaining between them. CDR3 length equals 12 residues. The CDR3 here is CAWSVSNYGYTF. CDR3 DNA: TGTGCCTGGAGTGTCTCTAACTATGGCTACACCTTC.

The chain links TRBV7-2 to TRBJ2-1; 9 positions match TRBD2. Germline CDR1 and CDR2: SGHTA and FQGNSA. The CDR3 extends over 15 amino acids. V shed 3 bases, J shed 8 bases, and the junction held 8 bases outside the gene matches. This CDR3 reads CASSFGGTSIYEQFF. The CDR3 nucleotides are TGTGCCAGCAGCTTTGGTGGGACTAGCATCTATGAGCAGTTCTTC. The full variable domain, with the rest looked up from reference TRBV7-2 and TRBJ2-1, is GAGVSQSPSNKVTEKGKDVELRCDPISGHTALYWYRQSLGQGLEFLIYFQGNSAPDKSGLPSDRFSAERTGGSVSTLTIQRTQQEDSAVYLCASSFGGTSIYEQFFGPGTRLTVL.

The rearrangement uses TRBV12-3 or TRBV12-4 and TRBJ2-3; 10 nucleotides agree with TRBD2. CDR3 size: 14 residues. V lost 6 bases, J lost 4 bases, and 4 bases stayed unmatched. The CDR3 loop is CASRTSGSADTQYF. The CDR3 DNA reads TGTGCCAGCAGGACTAGCGGGTCGGCAGATACGCAGTATTTT.

This chain joins TRBV27 and TRBJ2-7, with 7 bases identical to TRBD2. Germline lookup yields CDR1 MNHEY and CDR2 SMNVEV (reference sequence). The CDR3 contains 18 residues. The V segment lost 3 bases and the J segment 0 bases; nucleotides outside the gene matches: 14. The CDR3 is CASSFLLPTSGVSYEQYF. For the CDR3, the DNA is TGTGCCAGCAGTTTCCTCCTCCCTACGAGCGGGGTCTCCTACGAGCAGTACTTC.